The clone carrying this T cell receptor (beta chain) was seen once. Germline V gene sequence: CDR1 SGHRS, CDR2 YFSETQ. The junction had 8 bases not matched to a gene; V was cut back by 7 bases and J by 2 bases. This CDR3 region has 14 residues. This entry is derived from a study of control samples from healthy donors and cancer patients. Profiled with immunoSEQ multiplex PCR; TCRdb holds only in-frame clones, not every one. This sample carries 84,000 or so clones, roughly 89% of them seen once, and the ten largest clones take roughly 14%. The receptor comes from a man aged 25 to 45 in good health. Sequenced sample: blood. The chain uses TRBV5-1 and TRBJ2-5, with TRBD2 matching 7 bases. In DNA, the CDR3 is TGCGCCAGCCACCCGGGGGGACTGCAAGAGACCCAGTACTTC. Amino acids: CASHPGGLQETQYF.